A single sample is the source of the 2 T cell receptor beta chains below, sequenced in a study of shared clonotypes between healthy human individuals. The table came from immunoSEQ multiplex PCR; TCRdb's copy has only in-frame clones and leaves some out. The table has about 680,000 clones, around 67% seen once. The specimen was memory CD4+ T cells sorted from blood. Subset indicated: CD45RA-negative fraction. All receptors derive from a woman under 40 in good health.

The chain uses TRBV5-1 and TRBJ2-7, with 11 bases fitting TRBD2. The V gene's germline CDR1 is SGHRS and CDR2 YFSETQ. J gave up 2 bases and V 4 bases, and 2 bases lay outside the gene matches. The CDR3 sequence is 14 residues long. The CDR3 nucleotides are TGCGCCAGCAGCCCGGGACTAGCGGCCTACGAGCAGTACTTC. It yields the protein CASSPGLAAYEQYF.

This clone was counted between two and nine times. This chain uses TRBV7-2 with TRBJ2-1; D is unresolved. There are 15 residues in the CDR3. From germline, CDR1 is SGHTA and CDR2 FQGNSA. Between the trimmed V and J ends, which lost 5 bases and 0 bases, there was a span of 11 bases. DNA of the CDR3: TGTGCCAGCAGCCCCCTCGGTAGCTCCTACAATGAGCAGTTCTTC. It encodes CASSPLGSSYNEQFF.